This TCR beta chain comes out of a study of CD8 T cells in ankylosing spondylitis. Each CDR3 protein gets one entry after TCRdb re-called the 5' RACE reads with MiXCR. The table lists around 130,000 distinct CDR3 sequences, 7% to 10% of them singletons. Study-level points and caveats: Reactive arthritis synovial fluid and blood were previously reported to contain some motif variants. One TCR beta motif, made up of fewer than 10 highly homologous variants, appeared characteristic of ankylosing spondylitis blood.

Trimming removed 8 bases from V and 5 bases from J, with 16 bases in between. Germline CDR1 MGHDK, CDR2 SYGVNS. The CDR3 runs 13 residues. In the case of this clonotype: Its target is not known.

This chain connects TRBV25-1 to TRBJ2-7, with a weak D call TRBD1 (6 bases). This receptor was taken from a male donor with ankylosing spondylitis or in good health (not recorded which). Sequences were obtained from blood, either unsorted or a sorted T cell fraction (not recorded which). The CDR3 here is CASGQQGLHEQYF. The CDR3 nucleotides read TGTGCCAGCGGGCAACAGGGTCTGCACGAGCAGTACTTC.